This T cell receptor beta chain appears in the sequencing data of a study of blood T cell repertoires in COVID-19. Recovery meant two consecutive negative NP/OP PCR tests, professional clearance, or resolved symptoms. The V and J ends lost 4 bases and 11 bases respectively, with 20 bases between them. Germline V gene sequence: CDR1 LGHDT, CDR2 YNNKEL (reference sequence). The length of the CDR3 is 15 residues. As originally analysed: Scientists estimated how many nucleated cells there were by amplifying reference gene primers. Clones were sequenced by immunoSEQ multiplex PCR, and TCRdb holds only the in-frame ones, with some missing. The D gene and trimming were derived from the DNA, and the V and J assignments and clone size from that table. The table has fewer than 350,000 clones, around 84% seen once.

This clonotype originated in a woman in her forties or fifties who had recovered from COVID-19. The sample taken for sequencing was PBMCs or T cells enriched from blood (not recorded which). The V and J genes are TRBV3-1 (or the pseudogene TRBV3-2) and TRBJ1-4; D is unclear. Written as DNA, the CDR3 is TGTGCCAGCAGCCTGCGTAGATCGAGTTACGAGAAACTGTTTTTT. This encodes CASSLRRSSYEKLFF.